This T cell receptor (beta chain) was obtained from a study of technical replicates of blood from several donors. Trimming removed 2 bases at V and 9 bases at J, with 11 bases between. Per germline, CDR1 GTSNPN and CDR2 SVGIG (reference sequence). The CDR3 sequence is 11 residues long. Libraries were prepared by immunoSEQ multiplex PCR; TCRdb keeps only in-frame clonotypes and omits some of them. The sample consists of tens of thousands of clones, 94% of them appearing once. Sequencing used T cells isolated from PBMCs. The receptor comes from a human donor in good health. The chain is built from TRBV30 and TRBJ2-7; D perhaps matches TRBD2 (5 bases). This chain's CDR3 is CAWSNYAGQYF. CDR3 in DNA: TGTGCCTGGAGTAACTATGCGGGGCAGTACTTC.